This T cell receptor (beta chain) was documented in a study of human T cells and chemical hapten exposure. Time point defined: pre-sensitization, week 0. Treatment given: therapeutic diphenylcyclopropenone sensitization with weekly scalp DPC. Trimming pared 0 bases from V and 1 base from J, leaving 14 bases between. Germline V gives CDR1 SGHAT, CDR2 FQNNGV. The CDR3 covers 17 residues. It was the library that attached unique molecular identifiers to individual cDNA molecules. MiXCR, run by TCRdb on the RACE reads, gives a single entry per CDR3 protein. The sample shows about 92,000 distinct CDR3 sequences, 8% to 10% of them seen only once.

The specimen comprised whole blood, sampled in connection with sensitization to the hapten diphenylcyclopropenone (DPC). The V and J genes are TRBV11-2 and TRBJ2-3; a weak D match, TRBD2 (6 bases). This receptor was identified in a middle-aged woman with alopecia areata. Some clones in this sample may be carry-over from other donors' samples. In DNA form, the CDR3 reads TGTGCCAGCAGCTTAGATTGGGCGGGACTCCGCACAGATACGCAGTATTTT. It yields the protein CASSLDWAGLRTDTQYF.